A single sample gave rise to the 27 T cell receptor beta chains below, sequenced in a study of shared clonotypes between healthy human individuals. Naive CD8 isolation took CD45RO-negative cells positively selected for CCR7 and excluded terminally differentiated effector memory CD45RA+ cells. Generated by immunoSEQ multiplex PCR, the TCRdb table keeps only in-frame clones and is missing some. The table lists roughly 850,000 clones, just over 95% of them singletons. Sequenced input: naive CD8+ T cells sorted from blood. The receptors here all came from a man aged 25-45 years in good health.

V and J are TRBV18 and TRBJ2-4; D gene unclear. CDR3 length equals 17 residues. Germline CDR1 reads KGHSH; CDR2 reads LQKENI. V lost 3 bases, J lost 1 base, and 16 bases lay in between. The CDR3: CASSPSRLPGAKNIQYF. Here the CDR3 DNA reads TGTGCCAGCTCACCCTCCCGCCTGCCCGGGGCCAAAAACATTCAGTACTTC.

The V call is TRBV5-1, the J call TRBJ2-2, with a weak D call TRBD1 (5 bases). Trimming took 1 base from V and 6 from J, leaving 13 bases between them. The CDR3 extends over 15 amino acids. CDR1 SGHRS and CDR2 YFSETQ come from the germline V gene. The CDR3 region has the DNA TGCGCCAGCAGCTTGATACAGGCCTATTCCGGGGAGCTGTTTTTT. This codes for CASSLIQAYSGELFF.

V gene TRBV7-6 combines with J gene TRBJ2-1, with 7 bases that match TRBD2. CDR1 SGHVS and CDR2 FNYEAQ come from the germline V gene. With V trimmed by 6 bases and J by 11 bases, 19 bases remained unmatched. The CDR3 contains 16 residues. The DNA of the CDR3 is TGTGCCAGCAGTACCAGAGGAACGGGGGGTCCGAATCAGCAGTTCTTC. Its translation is CASSTRGTGGPNQQFF.

This CDR3 reads CASSSNRDRGPNEQFF. The CDR3 coding sequence is TGTGCCAGCAGCTCGAACCGGGACAGGGGGCCCAATGAGCAGTTCTTC. The chain links TRBV11-2 to TRBJ2-1; 12 bases align to TRBD1. The germline V gene encodes CDR1 SGHAT and CDR2 FQNNGV. CDR3 length: 16 residues. The J segment lost 6 bases and the V segment lost 4 bases, leaving 7 bases of the junction unmatched.

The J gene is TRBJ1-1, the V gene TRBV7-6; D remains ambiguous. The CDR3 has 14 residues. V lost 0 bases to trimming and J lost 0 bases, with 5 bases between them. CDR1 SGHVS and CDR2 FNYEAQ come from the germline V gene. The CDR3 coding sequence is TGTGCCAGCAGCTTAGCTCCGATGAACACTGAAGCTTTCTTT. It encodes CASSLAPMNTEAFF.

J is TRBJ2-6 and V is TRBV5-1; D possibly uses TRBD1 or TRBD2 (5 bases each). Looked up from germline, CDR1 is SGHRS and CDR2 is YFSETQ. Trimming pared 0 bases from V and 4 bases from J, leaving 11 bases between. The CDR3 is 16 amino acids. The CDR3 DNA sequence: TGCGCCAGCAGCTTGGCCGGTGGGGACGGGGCCAACGTCCTGACTTTC. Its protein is CASSLAGGDGANVLTF. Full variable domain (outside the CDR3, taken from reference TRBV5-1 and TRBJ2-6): KAGVTQTPRYLIKTRGQQVTLSCSPISGHRSVSWYQQTPGQGLQFLFEYFSETQRNKGNFPGRFSGRQFSNSRSEMNVSTLELGDSALYLCASSLAGGDGANVLTFGAGSRLTVL.

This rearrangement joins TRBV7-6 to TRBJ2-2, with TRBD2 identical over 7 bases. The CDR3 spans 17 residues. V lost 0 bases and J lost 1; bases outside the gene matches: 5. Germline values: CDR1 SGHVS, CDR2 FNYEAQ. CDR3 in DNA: TGTGCCAGCAGCTTAGCTGTGGCTAGCGGGAACACCGGGGAGCTGTTTTTT. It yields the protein CASSLAVASGNTGELFF.

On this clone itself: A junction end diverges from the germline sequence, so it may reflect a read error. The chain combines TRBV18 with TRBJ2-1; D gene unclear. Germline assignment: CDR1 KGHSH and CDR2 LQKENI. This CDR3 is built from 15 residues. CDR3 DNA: TGTGCCAGCTCTCCACCGATCGAAGGGAAGGGAGAGCAGTTCTTC. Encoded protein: CASSPPIEGKGEQFF.

This CDR3 is CASSDRDRGWSSYEQYF. The DNA for the CDR3 is TGTGCCAGCAGTGACCGGGACAGGGGTTGGAGCTCCTACGAGCAGTACTTC. The rearrangement uses TRBV6-1 and TRBJ2-7, with TRBD1 matching over 10 bases. The germline CDR1 and CDR2 sequences are MNHNS and SASEGT. The CDR3 runs 17 residues. Trimming removed 3 bases from V and 0 bases from J; junction bases left unmatched: 8.

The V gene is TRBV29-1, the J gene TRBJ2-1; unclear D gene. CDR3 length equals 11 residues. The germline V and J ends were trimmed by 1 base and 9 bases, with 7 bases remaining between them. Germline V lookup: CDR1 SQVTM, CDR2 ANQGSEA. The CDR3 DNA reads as TGCAGCGTTGAAGGGGCGGTTGAGCAGTTCTTC. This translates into CSVEGAVEQFF.

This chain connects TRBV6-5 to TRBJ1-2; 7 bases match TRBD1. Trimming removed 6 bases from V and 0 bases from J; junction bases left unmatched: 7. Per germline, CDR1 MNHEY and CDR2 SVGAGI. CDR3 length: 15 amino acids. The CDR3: CASRKNRGPNYGYTF. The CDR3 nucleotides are TGTGCCAGCAGAAAAAACAGGGGTCCTAACTATGGCTACACCTTC.

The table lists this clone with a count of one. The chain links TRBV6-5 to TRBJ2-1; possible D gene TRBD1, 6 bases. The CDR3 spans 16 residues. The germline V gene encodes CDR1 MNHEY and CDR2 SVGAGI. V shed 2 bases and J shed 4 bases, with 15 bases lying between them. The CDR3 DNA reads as TGTGCCAGCAGTTACCACCTCGGGCAGGGGTACAATGAGCAGTTCTTC. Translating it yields CASSYHLGQGYNEQFF.

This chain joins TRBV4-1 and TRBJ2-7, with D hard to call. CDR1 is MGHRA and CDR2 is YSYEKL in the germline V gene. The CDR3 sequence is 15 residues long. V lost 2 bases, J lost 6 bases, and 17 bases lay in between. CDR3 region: CASSQPTSPLGEQYF. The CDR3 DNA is TGCGCCAGCAGCCAACCGACATCACCCCTGGGCGAGCAGTACTTC.

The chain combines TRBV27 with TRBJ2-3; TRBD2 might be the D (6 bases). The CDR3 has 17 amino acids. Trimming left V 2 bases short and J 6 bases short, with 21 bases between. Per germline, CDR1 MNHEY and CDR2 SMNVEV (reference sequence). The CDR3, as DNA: TGTGCCAGCAGTTTAGGGACGCCGTCGTGGGGGGACGATACGCAGTATTTT. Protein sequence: CASSLGTPSWGDDTQYF.

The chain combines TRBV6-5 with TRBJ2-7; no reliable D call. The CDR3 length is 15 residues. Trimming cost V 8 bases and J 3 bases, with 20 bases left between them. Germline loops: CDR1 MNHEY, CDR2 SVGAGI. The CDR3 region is CASAQGGSPHYEQYF. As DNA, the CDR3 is TGTGCCAGCGCCCAAGGTGGGTCCCCTCACTACGAGCAGTACTTC.

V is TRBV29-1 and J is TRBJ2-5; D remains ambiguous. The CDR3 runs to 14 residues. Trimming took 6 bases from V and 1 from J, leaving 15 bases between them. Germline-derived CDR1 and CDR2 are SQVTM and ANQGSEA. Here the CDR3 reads CSVPGGQIQETQYF. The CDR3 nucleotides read TGCAGCGTACCCGGTGGGCAGATCCAAGAGACCCAGTACTTC. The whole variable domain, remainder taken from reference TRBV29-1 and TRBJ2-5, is SAVISQKPSRDICQRGTSLTIQCQVDSQVTMMFWYRQQPGQSLTLIATANQGSEATYESGFVIDKFPISRPNLTFSTLTVSNMSPEDSSIYLCSVPGGQIQETQYFGPGTRLLVL.

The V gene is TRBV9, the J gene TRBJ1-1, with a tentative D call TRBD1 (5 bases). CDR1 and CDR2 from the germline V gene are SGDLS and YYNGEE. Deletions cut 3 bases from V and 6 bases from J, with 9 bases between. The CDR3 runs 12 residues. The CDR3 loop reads CASSGLGAEAFF. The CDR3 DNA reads TGTGCCAGCAGCGGACTAGGGGCTGAAGCTTTCTTT.

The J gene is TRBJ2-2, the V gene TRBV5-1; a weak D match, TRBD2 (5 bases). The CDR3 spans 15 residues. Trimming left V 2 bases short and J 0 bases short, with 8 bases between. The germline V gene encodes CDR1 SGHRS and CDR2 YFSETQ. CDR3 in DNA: TGCGCCAGCAGCTTTGGGAGAACGAACACCGGGGAGCTGTTTTTT. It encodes CASSFGRTNTGELFF. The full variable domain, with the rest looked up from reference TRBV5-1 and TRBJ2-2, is KAGVTQTPRYLIKTRGQQVTLSCSPISGHRSVSWYQQTPGQGLQFLFEYFSETQRNKGNFPGRFSGRQFSNSRSEMNVSTLELGDSALYLCASSFGRTNTGELFFGEGSRLTVL.

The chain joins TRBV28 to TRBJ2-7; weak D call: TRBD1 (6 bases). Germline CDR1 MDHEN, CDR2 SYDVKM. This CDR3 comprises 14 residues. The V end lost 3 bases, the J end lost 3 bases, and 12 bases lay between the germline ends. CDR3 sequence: CASSFQSRGYEQYF. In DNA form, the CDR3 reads TGTGCCAGCAGTTTCCAAAGCAGGGGCTACGAGCAGTACTTC.

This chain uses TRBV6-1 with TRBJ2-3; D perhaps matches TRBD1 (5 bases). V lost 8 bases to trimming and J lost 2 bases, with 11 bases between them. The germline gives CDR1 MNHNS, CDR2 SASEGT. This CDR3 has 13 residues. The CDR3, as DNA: TGTGCCAGCTTATTGACAGACACAGATACGCAGTATTTT. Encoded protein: CASLLTDTDTQYF.

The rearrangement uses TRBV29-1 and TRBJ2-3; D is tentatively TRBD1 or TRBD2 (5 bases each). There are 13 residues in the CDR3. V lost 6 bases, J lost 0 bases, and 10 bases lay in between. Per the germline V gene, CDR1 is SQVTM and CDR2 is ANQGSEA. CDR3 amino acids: CSVVGVSTDTQYF. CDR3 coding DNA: TGCAGCGTAGTGGGGGTGAGCACAGATACGCAGTATTTT.

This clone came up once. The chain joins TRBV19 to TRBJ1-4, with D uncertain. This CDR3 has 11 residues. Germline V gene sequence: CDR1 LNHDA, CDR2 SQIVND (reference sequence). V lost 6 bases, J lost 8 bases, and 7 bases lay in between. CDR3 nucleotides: TGTGCCAGTAGGGGAGGAGAAAAACTGTTTTTT. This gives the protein CASRGGEKLFF.

CDR3 in DNA: TGTGCCAGCAGCCCTTCGGGACTAGCGGGAGGGGCCGGGGAGCTGTTTTTT. Translation gives CASSPSGLAGGAGELFF. This chain uses TRBV13 with TRBJ2-2; 16 nucleotides agree with TRBD2. Looked up from germline, CDR1 is PRHDT and CDR2 is FYEKMQ (reference sequence). V dropped 5 bases and J dropped 6; count of bases not matched to a gene: 6. The CDR3 loop spans 17 amino acids. Drawing the rest from reference TRBV13 and TRBJ2-2, the complete variable domain is AAGVIQSPRHLIKEKRETATLKCYPIPRHDTVYWYQQGPGQDPQFLISFYEKMQSDKGSIPDRFSAQQFSDYHSELNMSSLELGDSALYFCASSPSGLAGGAGELFFGEGSRLTVL.

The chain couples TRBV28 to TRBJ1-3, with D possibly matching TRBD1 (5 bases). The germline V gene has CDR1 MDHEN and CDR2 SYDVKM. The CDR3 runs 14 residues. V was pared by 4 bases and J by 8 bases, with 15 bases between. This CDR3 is CASSSGESQDTIYF. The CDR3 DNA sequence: TGTGCCAGCAGTTCGGGGGAGAGTCAGGACACCATATATTTT. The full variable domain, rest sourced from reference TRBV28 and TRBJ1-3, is DVKVTQSSRYLVKRTGEKVFLECVQDMDHENMFWYRQDPGLGLRLIYFSYDVKMKEKGDIPEGYSVSREKKERFSLILESASTNQTSMYLCASSSGESQDTIYFGEGSWLTVV.

CDR3 coding DNA: TGTGCCTGGAAGACAGGGTGGACCGGGGAGCTGTTTTTT. It codes for CAWKTGWTGELFF. This chain uses TRBV30 with TRBJ2-2; 7 bases agree with TRBD1. The germline CDR1 and CDR2 sequences are GTSNPN and SVGIG (reference sequence). V was pared by 4 bases and J by 5 bases, with 4 bases of the junction left unmatched. This CDR3 is 13 amino acids long.

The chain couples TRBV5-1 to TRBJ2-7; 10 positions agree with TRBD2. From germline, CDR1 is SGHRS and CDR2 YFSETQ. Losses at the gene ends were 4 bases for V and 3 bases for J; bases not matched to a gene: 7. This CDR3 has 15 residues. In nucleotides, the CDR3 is TGCGCCAGCAGCATTACCGGGACTAGCGTCTACGAGCAGTACTTC. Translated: CASSITGTSVYEQYF.

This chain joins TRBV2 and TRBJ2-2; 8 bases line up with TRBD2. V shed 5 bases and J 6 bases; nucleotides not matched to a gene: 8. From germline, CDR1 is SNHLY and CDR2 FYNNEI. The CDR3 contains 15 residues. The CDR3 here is CASSHREGSPGELFF. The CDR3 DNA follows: TGTGCCAGCAGTCACCGGGAGGGGTCCCCCGGGGAGCTGTTTTTT.